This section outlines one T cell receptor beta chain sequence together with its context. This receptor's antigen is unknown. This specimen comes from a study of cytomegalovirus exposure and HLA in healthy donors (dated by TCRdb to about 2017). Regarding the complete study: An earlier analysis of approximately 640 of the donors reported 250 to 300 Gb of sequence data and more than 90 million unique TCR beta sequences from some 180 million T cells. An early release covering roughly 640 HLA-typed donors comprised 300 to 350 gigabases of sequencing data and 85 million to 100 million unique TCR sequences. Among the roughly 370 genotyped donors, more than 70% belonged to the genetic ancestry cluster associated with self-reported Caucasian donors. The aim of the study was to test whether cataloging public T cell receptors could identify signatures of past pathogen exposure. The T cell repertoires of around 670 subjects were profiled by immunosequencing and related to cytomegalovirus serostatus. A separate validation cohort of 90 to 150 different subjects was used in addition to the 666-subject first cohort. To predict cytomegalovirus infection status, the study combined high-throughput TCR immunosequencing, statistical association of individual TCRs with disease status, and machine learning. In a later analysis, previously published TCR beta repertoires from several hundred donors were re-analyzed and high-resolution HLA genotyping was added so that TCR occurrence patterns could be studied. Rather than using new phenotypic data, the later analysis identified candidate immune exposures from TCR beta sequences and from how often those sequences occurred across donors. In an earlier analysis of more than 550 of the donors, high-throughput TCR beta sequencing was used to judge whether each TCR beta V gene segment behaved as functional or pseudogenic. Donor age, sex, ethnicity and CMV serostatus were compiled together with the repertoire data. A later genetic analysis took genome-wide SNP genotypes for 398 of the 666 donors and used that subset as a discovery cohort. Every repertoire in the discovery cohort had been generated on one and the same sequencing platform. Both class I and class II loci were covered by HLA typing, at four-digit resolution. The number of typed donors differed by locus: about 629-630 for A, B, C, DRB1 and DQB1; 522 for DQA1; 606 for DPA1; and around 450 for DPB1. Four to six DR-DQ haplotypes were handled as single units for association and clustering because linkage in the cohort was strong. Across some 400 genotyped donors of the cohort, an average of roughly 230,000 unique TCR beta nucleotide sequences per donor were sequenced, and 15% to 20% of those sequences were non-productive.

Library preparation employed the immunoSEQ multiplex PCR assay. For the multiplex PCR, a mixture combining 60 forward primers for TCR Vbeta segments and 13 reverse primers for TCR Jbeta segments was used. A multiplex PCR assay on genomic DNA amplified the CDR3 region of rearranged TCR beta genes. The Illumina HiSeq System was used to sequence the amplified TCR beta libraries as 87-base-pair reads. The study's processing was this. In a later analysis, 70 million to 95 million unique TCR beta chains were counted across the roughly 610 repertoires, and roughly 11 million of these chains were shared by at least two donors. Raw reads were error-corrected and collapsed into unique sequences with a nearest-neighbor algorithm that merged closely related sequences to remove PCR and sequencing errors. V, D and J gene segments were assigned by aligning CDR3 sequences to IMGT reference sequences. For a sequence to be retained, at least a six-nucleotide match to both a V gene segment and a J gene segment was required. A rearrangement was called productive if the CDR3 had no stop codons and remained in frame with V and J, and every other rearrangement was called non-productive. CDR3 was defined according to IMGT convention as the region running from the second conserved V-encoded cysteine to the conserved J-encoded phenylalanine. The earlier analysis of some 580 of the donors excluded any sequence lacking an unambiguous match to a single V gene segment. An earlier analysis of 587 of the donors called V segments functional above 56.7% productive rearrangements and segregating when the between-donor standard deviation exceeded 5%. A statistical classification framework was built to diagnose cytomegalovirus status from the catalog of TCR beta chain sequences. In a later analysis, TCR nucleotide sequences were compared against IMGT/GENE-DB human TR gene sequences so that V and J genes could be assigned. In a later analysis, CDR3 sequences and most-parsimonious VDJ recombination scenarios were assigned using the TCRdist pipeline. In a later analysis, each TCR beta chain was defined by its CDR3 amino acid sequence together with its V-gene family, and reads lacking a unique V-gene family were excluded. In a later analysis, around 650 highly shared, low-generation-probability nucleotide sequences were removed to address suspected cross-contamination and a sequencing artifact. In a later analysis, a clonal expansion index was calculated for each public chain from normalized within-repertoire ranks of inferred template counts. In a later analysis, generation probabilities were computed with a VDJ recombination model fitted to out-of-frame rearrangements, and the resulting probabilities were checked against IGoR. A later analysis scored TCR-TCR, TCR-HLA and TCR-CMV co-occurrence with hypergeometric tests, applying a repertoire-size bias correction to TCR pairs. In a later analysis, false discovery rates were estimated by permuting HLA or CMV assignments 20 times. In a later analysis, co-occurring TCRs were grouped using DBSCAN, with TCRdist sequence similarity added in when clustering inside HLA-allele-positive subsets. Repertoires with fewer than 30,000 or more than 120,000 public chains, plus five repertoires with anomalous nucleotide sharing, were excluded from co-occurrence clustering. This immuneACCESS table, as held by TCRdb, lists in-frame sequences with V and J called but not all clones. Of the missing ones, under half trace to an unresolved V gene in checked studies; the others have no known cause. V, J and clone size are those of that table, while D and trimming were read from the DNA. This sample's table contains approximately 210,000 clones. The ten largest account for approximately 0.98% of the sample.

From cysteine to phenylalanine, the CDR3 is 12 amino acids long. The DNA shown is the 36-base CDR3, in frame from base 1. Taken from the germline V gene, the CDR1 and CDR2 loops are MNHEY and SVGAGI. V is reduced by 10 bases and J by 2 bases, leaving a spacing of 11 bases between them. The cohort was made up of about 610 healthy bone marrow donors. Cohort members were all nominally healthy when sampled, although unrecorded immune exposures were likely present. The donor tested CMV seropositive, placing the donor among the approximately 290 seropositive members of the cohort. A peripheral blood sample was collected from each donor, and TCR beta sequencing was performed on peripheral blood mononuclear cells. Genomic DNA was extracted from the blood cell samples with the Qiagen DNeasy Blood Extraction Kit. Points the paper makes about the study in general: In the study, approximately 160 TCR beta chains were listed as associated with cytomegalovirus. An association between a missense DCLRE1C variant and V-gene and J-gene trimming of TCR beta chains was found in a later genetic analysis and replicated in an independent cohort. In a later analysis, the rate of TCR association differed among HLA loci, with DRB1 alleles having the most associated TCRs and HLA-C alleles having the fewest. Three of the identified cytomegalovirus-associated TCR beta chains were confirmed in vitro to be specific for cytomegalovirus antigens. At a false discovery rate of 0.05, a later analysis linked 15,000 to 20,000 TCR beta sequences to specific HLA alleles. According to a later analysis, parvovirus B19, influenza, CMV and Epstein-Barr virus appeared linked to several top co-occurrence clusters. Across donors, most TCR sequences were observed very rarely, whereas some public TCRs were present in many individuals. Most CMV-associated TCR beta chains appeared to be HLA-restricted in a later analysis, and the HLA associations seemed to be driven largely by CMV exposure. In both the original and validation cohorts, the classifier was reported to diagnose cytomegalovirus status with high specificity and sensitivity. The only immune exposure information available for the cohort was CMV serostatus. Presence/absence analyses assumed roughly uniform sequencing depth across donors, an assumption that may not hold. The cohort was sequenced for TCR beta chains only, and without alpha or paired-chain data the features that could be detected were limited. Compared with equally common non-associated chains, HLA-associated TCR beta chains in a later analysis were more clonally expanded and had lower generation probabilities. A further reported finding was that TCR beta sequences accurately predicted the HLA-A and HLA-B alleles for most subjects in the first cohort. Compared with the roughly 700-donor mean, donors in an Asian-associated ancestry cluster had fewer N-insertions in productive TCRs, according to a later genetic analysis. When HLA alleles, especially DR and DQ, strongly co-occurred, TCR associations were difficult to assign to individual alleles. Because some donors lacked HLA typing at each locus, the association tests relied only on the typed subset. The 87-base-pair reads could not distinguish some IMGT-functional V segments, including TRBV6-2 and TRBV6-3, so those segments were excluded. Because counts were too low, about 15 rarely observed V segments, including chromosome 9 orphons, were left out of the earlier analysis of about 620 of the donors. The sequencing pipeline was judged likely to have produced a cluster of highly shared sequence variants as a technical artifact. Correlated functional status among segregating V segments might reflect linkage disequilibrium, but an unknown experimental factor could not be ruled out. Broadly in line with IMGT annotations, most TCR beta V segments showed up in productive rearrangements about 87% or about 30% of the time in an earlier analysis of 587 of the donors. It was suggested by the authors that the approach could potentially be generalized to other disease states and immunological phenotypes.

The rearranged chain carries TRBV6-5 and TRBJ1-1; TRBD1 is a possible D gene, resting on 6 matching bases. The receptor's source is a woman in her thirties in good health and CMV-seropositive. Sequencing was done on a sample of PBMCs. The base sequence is TGTGCCATAGGACAGATAAACACTGAAGCTTTCTTT. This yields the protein CAIGQINTEAFF.